This TCR beta chain was recovered during a study of blood T cell repertoires in COVID-19. Trimming left V 7 bases short and J 6 bases short, with 15 bases between. Germline V CDR1 and CDR2: SGHVS, FQNEAQ. The CDR3 runs 13 residues. Authors' data handling: By means of reference gene primer amplification, nucleated cell counts were estimated. The table came from immunoSEQ multiplex PCR; TCRdb's copy has only in-frame clones and leaves some out. The D gene and trimming were derived from the DNA, and the V and J assignments and clone size from that table. In the table there are 300,000 or so clones, around four fifths of which are singletons.

The sequencing sample was made of peripheral blood. This receptor was taken from a woman between 50 and 59 years old with acute or convalescent COVID-19. The V call is TRBV7-8, the J call TRBJ1-2; D might be TRBD1 (6 bases). The CDR3 loop is CASKQGREDGYTF. The CDR3 bases are TGTGCCAGCAAACAGGGTAGGGAAGATGGCTACACCTTC.